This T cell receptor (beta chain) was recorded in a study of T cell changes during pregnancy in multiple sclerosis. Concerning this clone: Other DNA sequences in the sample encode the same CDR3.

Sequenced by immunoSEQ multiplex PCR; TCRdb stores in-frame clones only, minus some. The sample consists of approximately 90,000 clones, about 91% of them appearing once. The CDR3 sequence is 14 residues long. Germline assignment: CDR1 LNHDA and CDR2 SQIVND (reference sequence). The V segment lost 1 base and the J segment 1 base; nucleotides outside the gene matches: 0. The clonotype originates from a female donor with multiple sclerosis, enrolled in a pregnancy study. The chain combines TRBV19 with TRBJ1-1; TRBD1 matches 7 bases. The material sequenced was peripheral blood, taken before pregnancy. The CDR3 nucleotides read TGTGCCAGTAGTATAGGACAGGGGAACACTGAAGCTTTCTTT. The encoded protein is CASSIGQGNTEAFF.